Listed below are T cell receptor beta chains from one sample, sequenced in a study of blood T cells in healthy people across ages. One entry per CDR3 protein results from TCRdb running MiXCR on the 5' RACE reads. Among approximately 1.5 million distinct CDR3 sequences listed, roughly 32% were seen once. What was sequenced was blood. The receptors come from a woman younger than 45 in good health. The CDR3 runs from the conserved cysteine through the conserved F or W. A D gene is named only where the DNA matches it firmly. Only part of the rows carry a size: once, few, many, or a class if the clone is expanded.

cdr3_length,j_call,d_call,v_call,clone_size,cdr3_nt,cdr3_aa
13,TRBJ2-5,-,TRBV3-1,-,TGTGCCAGCAGAATTCGAGGTGGGGAGACCCAGTACTTC,CASRIRGGETQYF
16,TRBJ2-1,-,TRBV6-5,few,TGTGCCAGCAGTTGGTCCCTATTGGAGCGGCACAATGAGCAGTTCTTC,CASSWSLLERHNEQFF
14,TRBJ2-7,TRBD1,TRBV28,-,TGTGCCAGCAGTCCAGACAGGGCGGCCTACGAGCAGTACTTC,CASSPDRAAYEQYF
15,TRBJ2-7,-,TRBV4-2,few,TGTGCCAGCAGCCAGGAAGGGGACTTAACCTACGAGCAGTACTTC,CASSQEGDLTYEQYF
16,TRBJ2-5,TRBD2,TRBV7-8,-,TGCGCCAGCAGCCCCCCACTAGCGGGAGGTGGAGAGACCCAGTACTTC,CASSPPLAGGGETQYF
13,TRBJ2-3,-,TRBV4-1,-,TGCGCCAGCAGCCATCCTAGTCCAGATACGCAGTATTTT,CASSHPSPDTQYF
17,TRBJ2-7,TRBD1,TRBV7-6,-,TGTGCCAGCAGGGCCGGTGACAGGGGAGCTCTAGGCTACGAGCAGTACTTC,CASRAGDRGALGYEQYF
12,TRBJ1-1,-,TRBV19,-,TGTGCCAGTAGTATTGGCCCGGGTGAAGCTTTCTTT,CASSIGPGEAFF
13,TRBJ2-5,-,TRBV4-1,many,TGCGCCAGCAGCCTAGCGGTCCGGGAGACCCAGTACTTC,CASSLAVRETQYF
15,TRBJ2-1,-,TRBV27,few,TGTGCCAGCAGTTCATTACTGGGGTCCTACAATGAGCAGTTCTTC,CASSSLLGSYNEQFF
14,TRBJ2-5,-,TRBV9,-,TGTGCCAGCAGCGTAGGAGGCAGCTTAGAGACCCAGTACTTC,CASSVGGSLETQYF
15,TRBJ2-7,-,TRBV11-2,-,TGTGCCAGCAGCTTAATAAGTGGGAGAGGTAGGGAGCAGTACTTC,CASSLISGRGREQYF
19,TRBJ2-5,TRBD2,TRBV27,-,TGTGCCAGCAGTTTTCGGGGACTAGCGGGAGGGCCTTCCCGAGAGACCCAGTACTTC,CASSFRGLAGGPSRETQYF
15,TRBJ2-3,TRBD2,TRBV18,-,TGTGCCAGCTCACCCCAGGCTAGCGGGGCGGATACGCAGTATTTT,CASSPQASGADTQYF
15,TRBJ2-2,TRBD1,TRBV24-1,-,TGTGCCACCGCCCGGAGACAGGGTAACACCGGGGAGCTGTTTTTT,CATARRQGNTGELFF
13,TRBJ1-2,-,TRBV20-1,few,TGCAGTGTTAATGTCAGGGAAAGCTATGGCTACACCTTC,CSVNVRESYGYTF
15,TRBJ2-6,-,TRBV3-1,few,TGTGCCAGCAGCCAAGGGAGGGCTGGGGCCAACGTCCTGACTTTC,CASSQGRAGANVLTF
15,TRBJ1-6,-,TRBV20-1,few,TGCACAATGCTAGGTCCAGCCAAGGATAATTCACCCCTCCACTTT,CTMLGPAKDNSPLHF
17,TRBJ1-1,-,TRBV27,-,TGTGCCAGCAGTTTAAAGGGGGGGTTAGAGGGGCGCACTGAAGCTTTCTTT,CASSLKGGLEGRTEAFF
17,TRBJ2-3,TRBD2,TRBV6-1,-,TGTGCCAGCAGTGGGCTTAGCGGGATGCCTAGCACAGATACGCAGTATTTT,CASSGLSGMPSTDTQYF
13,TRBJ1-4,-,TRBV20-1,few,TGCAGTGCTAGAAAACATGAAAGCGAAAAACTGTTTTTT,CSARKHESEKLFF
16,TRBJ1-2,TRBD1,TRBV7-9,once,TGTGCCAGCTCTACAGTGACAGGGGAAGTGGACTATGACTACACCTTC,CASSTVTGEVDYDYTF
15,TRBJ2-1,-,TRBV28,-,TGTGCCAGCAGCTATTCCCCGAGTGACTACAATGAGCAGTTCTTC,CASSYSPSDYNEQFF
16,TRBJ2-1,TRBD2,TRBV6-1,once,TGTGCCAGCAGTGAACTCGGTAGCGGGAGCTACAATGAGCAGTTCTTC,CASSELGSGSYNEQFF
15,TRBJ1-6,TRBD1,TRBV4-1,few,TGCGCCAGCAGCCATCCCGGGACAGGGGGTCGTCCCCTCCACTTT,CASSHPGTGGRPLHF
14,TRBJ1-2,-,TRBV10-3,few,TGTGCCATCAGTGTTGACAGTAATAACTATGGCTACACCTTC,CAISVDSNNYGYTF
15,TRBJ1-2,TRBD1,TRBV6-1,-,TGTGCCAGCAGTGAATCGACAGGGGAAGCGTATGGCTACACCTTC,CASSESTGEAYGYTF
15,TRBJ2-1,-,TRBV12-3/TRBV12-4,-,TGTGCCAGCAGTCTCACAGGGTCCTCTTGGAATGAGCAGTTCTTC,CASSLTGSSWNEQFF
14,TRBJ2-7,-,TRBV11-2,-,TGTGCCAGCAGCCCAAACCCGACATACCGCGAGCAGTACTTC,CASSPNPTYREQYF
14,TRBJ2-5,-,TRBV7-9,-,TGTGCCAGCAGCTTAGGGGGGATCGAGGAGACCCAGTACTTC,CASSLGGIEETQYF
14,TRBJ2-3,-,TRBV10-3,-,TGTGCCCATCAGGGGCCTGACCCAGCAGATACGCAGTATTTT,CAHQGPDPADTQYF
15,TRBJ1-2,TRBD1,TRBV4-1,-,TGCGCCAGCAGCCAAGGGGAGACAGGGTTGTGGGGCTACACCTTC,CASSQGETGLWGYTF
17,TRBJ1-4,-,TRBV4-1,-,TGCGCCAGCAGCCAAGGATCCTACGGTAAGAGGGTAGGGAAACTGTTTTTT,CASSQGSYGKRVGKLFF
17,TRBJ2-7,-,TRBV5-5,few,TGTGCCAGCAGCTTGGAGGGCAACGTCCTCCTCGCCTACGAGCAGTACTTC,CASSLEGNVLLAYEQYF
14,TRBJ2-7,-,TRBV7-9,few,TGTGCCAGCAGCTTAGAATTTGGCCCCTACGAGCAGTACTTC,CASSLEFGPYEQYF
14,TRBJ2-4,-,TRBV27,few,TGTGCCAGCAGTTTGGCGACAACCTTTAAAGAGCAGTACTTC,CASSLATTFKEQYF
15,TRBJ2-7,TRBD2,TRBV7-2,-,TGTGCCTGCAGCTTAGTGGCGGGGGTCTACTACGAGCAGTACTTC,CACSLVAGVYYEQYF
17,TRBJ1-1,TRBD1,TRBV7-2,few,TGTGCCAGCAGCTTAGATGTCCGGGACAGGGGGGGCACTGAAGCTTTCTTT,CASSLDVRDRGGTEAFF
15,TRBJ2-3,-,TRBV4-1,-,TGCGCCAGCAGCCAAGATTTCCATGACACAGATACGCAGTATTTT,CASSQDFHDTDTQYF
16,TRBJ2-7,TRBD2,TRBV4-1,-,TGCGCCAGCAGCCCCCTCGAGCGGGGGAGCTCCTACGGGCAGTACTTC,CASSPLERGSSYGQYF
15,TRBJ1-3,-,TRBV5-5,-,TGTGCCAGCAGCACAGGGAGAATTACTGGAAACACCATATATTTT,CASSTGRITGNTIYF
14,TRBJ1-5,TRBD1,TRBV27,-,TGTGCCAGCAGACAGGGGTGGGGCAATCAGCCCCAGCATTTT,CASRQGWGNQPQHF
13,TRBJ1-2,-,TRBV20-1,-,TGCAGTGCTAGAGCCGGGACCGCCTATGGCTACACCTTC,CSARAGTAYGYTF
14,TRBJ2-7,-,TRBV2,-,TGTGCCAGCATATGGGACCTGAGCCCCTACGAGCAGTACTTC,CASIWDLSPYEQYF
15,TRBJ2-5,-,TRBV5-4,-,TGTGCCAGCAGCCAGGGACCCTCGTTGGGCGAGACCCAGTACTTC,CASSQGPSLGETQYF
15,TRBJ2-5,TRBD2,TRBV28,-,TGTGCCAGCAGCAGAGCGGGAGGAAGTTGGGAGACCCAGTACTTC,CASSRAGGSWETQYF
14,TRBJ2-7,TRBD2,TRBV20-1,few,TGCAGTGTTAACAGCAGGACTAGAGGTATTGAGCAGTACTTC,CSVNSRTRGIEQYF
16,TRBJ1-4,-,TRBV5-1,-,TGCGCCAGCAGCTTCGGTGGGACGCCCACTAATGAAAAACTGTTTTTT,CASSFGGTPTNEKLFF
15,TRBJ2-5,-,TRBV2,once,TGTGCCGGCAGTGAGTTTATTGCGGGCGGAGAGACCCAGTACTTC,CAGSEFIAGGETQYF